This TCR beta chain was recovered during a study of PD-1 blockade in classical Hodgkin lymphoma. Some clones are missing from TCRdb's copy, which holds only in-frame ones; the method was immunoSEQ multiplex PCR. The sample holds 30,000 to 35,000 clones, 90% to 95% seen once. Time point specified: newly diagnosed, previously untreated cHL patient sample. As a comparison, the study used PBMCs from newly diagnosed, untreated classical Hodgkin lymphoma. CDR1 is SGHTS and CDR2 is YDEGEE in the germline V gene. V gave up 5 bases and J gave up 8 bases, with 16 bases separating them. This CDR3 has 14 residues. Whole-study results and caveats: Underlying causes for the observed repertoire differences were not defined, possibly disease activity or prior therapy. Reports indicated that newly diagnosed patients had lower baseline TCR diversity than healthy donors did.

In regard to this clone: No antigen is known for it.

The sample was peripheral blood mononuclear cells (PBMCs). This receptor was obtained from a human donor with classical Hodgkin lymphoma. The chain is built from TRBV5-8 and TRBJ1-4; D remains unclear. As DNA, the CDR3 is TGTGCCAGCAGTTACACTTGGACGGACGAAAAACTGTTTTTT. Protein: CASSYTWTDEKLFF.